This T cell receptor (beta chain) is from a study of blood T cell repertoires in COVID-19. Study background: Spain, Italy and the United States supplied samples that represented acute and convalescent COVID-19.

V was pared by 10 bases and J by 6 bases, with 14 bases of the junction left unmatched. The germline gives CDR1 MNHEY, CDR2 SVGAGI. The CDR3 is 14 amino acids. Libraries were prepared by immunoSEQ multiplex PCR; TCRdb keeps only in-frame clonotypes and omits some of them. The sample contains roughly 500,000 clones, roughly nine tenths of which appear only once. This chain joins TRBV6-5 and TRBJ1-1; 7 positions agree with TRBD1. What was sequenced was peripheral blood. This TCR came from a man aged 18 to 30 with COVID-19, enrolled during active disease. The CDR3 bases are TGTGCCACCTCCGGGGGACAGTCGGGTGCTGAAGCTTTCTTT. This gives the protein CATSGGQSGAEAFF.